Following are 11 T cell receptor beta chains from one sample sequenced in a study of high-grade serous ovarian cancer treatment subgroups. Tumor samples were taken before definitive surgery or chemotherapy. Using immunoSEQ multiplex PCR, the repertoire was profiled, and TCRdb retains in-frame clones only, with some absent. The data contain roughly 8,000 clones, about two thirds of them seen just once; the ten biggest clones take up 5.8%. The specimen was tumor tissue. The receptors originated from a human donor with high-grade serous ovarian cancer.

This chain connects TRBV10-3 to TRBJ2-7, with 10 nucleotides matching TRBD2. V dropped 0 bases and J dropped 3; count of bases not matched to a gene: 2. The V gene's germline CDR1 is ENHRY and CDR2 SYGVKD. CDR3 size: 15 residues. CDR3 loop: CAISESLAGVYEQYF. CDR3 nucleotide sequence: TGTGCCATCAGTGAGTCGCTAGCGGGAGTCTACGAGCAGTACTTC.

The J gene is TRBJ2-5, the V gene TRBV5-6; possible D gene TRBD1, 6 bases. Per germline, CDR1 SGHDT and CDR2 YYEEEE. This CDR3 has 15 residues. V was trimmed by 0 bases and J by 2 bases, leaving 11 bases between them. Here the CDR3 reads CASSLALTGQETQYF. CDR3 coding DNA: TGTGCCAGCAGCTTGGCTTTGACAGGACAAGAGACCCAGTACTTC.

The chain combines TRBV7-2 with TRBJ1-2; maybe TRBD1 (5 bases). CDR1 and CDR2 from the germline V gene are SGHTA and FQGNSA. The CDR3 consists of 14 residues. V lost 2 bases and J lost 7, with 14 bases in between. The CDR3 coding sequence is TGTGCCAGCAGCTTACGGACCCGCGGGGCTGGCTACACCTTC. Residues: CASSLRTRGAGYTF.

The chain has TRBV28 and TRBJ1-6; 12 positions match TRBD1. CDR3 length equals 14 residues. Germline loops: CDR1 MDHEN, CDR2 SYDVKM. The V gene end was trimmed by 6 bases and the J gene end by 10 bases; junction bases not matched to a gene: 4. In DNA, the CDR3 is TGTGCCAGCAGCCCCGGGACAGGGGGCTCACCCCTCCACTTT. Translation: CASSPGTGGSPLHF.

This sequence joins TRBV7-6 and TRBJ2-2; D gene uncertain. The CDR3 is made up of 15 amino acids. The V gene lost 5 bases and the J gene lost 1 base, with 11 bases spanning the gap. Germline CDR1 and CDR2: SGHVS and FNYEAQ. CDR3 sequence (DNA): TGTGCCAGCAGCCAGTTAGAACGGAACACCGGGGAGCTGTTTTTT. It codes for CASSQLERNTGELFF.

The chain employs TRBV5-6 and TRBJ1-3; no clear D gene. In germline, CDR1 is SGHDT, CDR2 YYEEEE. The CDR3 covers 12 residues. The V end lost 4 bases, the J end lost 9 bases, and 11 bases lay between the germline ends. The CDR3 nucleotides are TGTGCCAGCAGCCTTCTATTGGGCACCATATATTTT. Amino acid sequence: CASSLLLGTIYF.

The chain recombines TRBV6-1 with TRBJ2-3; D gene ambiguous. This CDR3 spans 12 amino acids. Germline V gene lookup returns CDR1 MNHNS and CDR2 SASEGT. V shed 5 bases and J shed 0 bases, with 3 bases lying between them. In nucleotides, the CDR3 is TGTGCCAGCAGTCTAAGCACAGATACGCAGTATTTT. Translation gives CASSLSTDTQYF.

This rearrangement joins TRBV7-2 to TRBJ2-1; D possibly corresponds to TRBD1 (8 bases). CDR1 and CDR2 (germline): SGHTA, FQGNSA. The ends were cut back, 3 bases at V and 8 bases at J, with 14 bases in the middle. The CDR3 covers 14 residues. CDR3 sequence (DNA): TGTGCCAGCAGCTTCCAGCGGGGACAGGATGAGCAGTTCTTC. Amino acids: CASSFQRGQDEQFF.

The V gene is TRBV6-5, the J gene TRBJ2-5; D ambiguous. The J call may not be correct, given that the DNA end is closer to TRBJ2-7. This CDR3 is 15 amino acids long. Per the germline V gene, CDR1 is MNHEY and CDR2 is SVGAGI. The CDR3 sequence is CASSYSGRTPYEQYF. The CDR3 DNA reads as TGTGCCAGCAGTTACTCAGGACGGACCCCTTACGAGCAGTACTTC.

The rearrangement joins TRBV28 to TRBJ2-6; D might be TRBD1 or TRBD2, each matching 6 bases. Germline values: CDR1 MDHEN, CDR2 SYDVKM. V was cut by 2 bases and J by 4 bases, with 9 bases left in between. The CDR3 is made up of 15 amino acids. This CDR3 is CASSLRGAGANVLTF. In DNA, the CDR3 is TGTGCCAGCAGTTTAAGGGGGGCCGGGGCCAACGTCCTGACTTTC.

This clone was detected only a few times. The J gene is TRBJ2-1, the V gene TRBV25-1; possibly TRBD2 for D (6 bases). V lost 4 bases and J 13 bases, leaving 14 bases between the germline ends. The CDR3 is 12 amino acids. Germline CDR1 and CDR2: MGHDK and SYGVNS. The CDR3, as DNA: TGTGCCAGCAGTGCCGCCGGGGGAGGCCAGTTCTTC. This encodes CASSAAGGGQFF.